This TCR beta chain emerged from a study of blood T cells in healthy people across ages. The V gene lost 5 bases and the J gene lost 6 bases, with 11 bases spanning the gap. Germline V gene sequence: CDR1 MNHNY, CDR2 SVGAGI (reference sequence). The CDR3 runs 13 residues. Study outcomes and limitations: Observed TCR beta diversity per million T cells went down as age went up. This fall followed a roughly linear course with age. It was not known whether donors were CMV positive (a possible confounder of expanded clonotype changes). Long-lived donors carried more naive CD4+ cells and greater diversity than aged donors.

In the case of this clonotype: Its antigen is unidentified.

Primed by a sample-barcoded 5' primer and a J-beta primer mix, a second PCR proceeded for about 6 to 12 cycles. Unique molecular identifiers of 12 random nucleotides labeled each cDNA. TCRdb used MiXCR to reprocess the 5' RACE reads, holding one entry per CDR3 protein. The sample includes over 500,000 distinct CDR3 sequences, under 65% of them seen just once. Sample: blood. The sequence was obtained from a woman at least 80 years old in good health. The V and J genes are TRBV6-6 and TRBJ1-3; tentatively, D is TRBD1 (6 bases). The CDR3 spells CASSPTGPNTIYF. CDR3 bases: TGTGCCAGCAGTCCGACAGGTCCAAACACCATATATTTT.